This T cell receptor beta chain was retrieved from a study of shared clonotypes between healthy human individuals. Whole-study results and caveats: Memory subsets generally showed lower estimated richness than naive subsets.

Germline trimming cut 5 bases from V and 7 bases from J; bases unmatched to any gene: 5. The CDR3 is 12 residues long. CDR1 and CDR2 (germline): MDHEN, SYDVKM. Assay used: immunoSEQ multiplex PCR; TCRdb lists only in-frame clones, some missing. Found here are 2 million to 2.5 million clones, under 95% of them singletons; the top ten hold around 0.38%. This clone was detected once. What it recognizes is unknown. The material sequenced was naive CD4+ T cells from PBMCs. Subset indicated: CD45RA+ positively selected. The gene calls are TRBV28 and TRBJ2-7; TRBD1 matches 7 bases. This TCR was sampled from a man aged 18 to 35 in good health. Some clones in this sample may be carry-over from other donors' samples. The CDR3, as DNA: TGTGCCAGCAGTAAGCAACAGGGGGAGCAGTACTTC. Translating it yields CASSKQQGEQYF.